Each of the 25 T cell receptor beta chains below was sequenced from the same sample in a study of blood T cells in healthy people across ages. Primers used in a second PCR of roughly 7 to 12 cycles were a sample-barcoded 5' primer and a J-beta primer mix. TCRdb reprocessed the 5' RACE reads via MiXCR and lists one record per CDR3 protein. The sample lists roughly 1.7 million distinct CDR3 sequences, roughly a third occurring once. Sequencing used blood. Source of these receptors: a woman between 25 and 40 years old in good health.

This clonotype was counted many times. The chain combines TRBV4-1 with TRBJ2-2; the D is unclear. This CDR3 is built from 15 residues. V lost 2 bases and J lost 3, with 10 bases in between. Looked up from germline, CDR1 is MGHRA and CDR2 is YSYEKL. This CDR3 reads CASSQRPTDTGELFF. Here the CDR3 DNA reads TGCGCCAGCAGCCAAAGACCGACGGACACCGGGGAGCTGTTTTTT.

This clonotype was observed a handful of times. The chain carries TRBV4-1 and TRBJ2-5; 9 nucleotides match TRBD1. CDR3 length equals 17 residues. V dropped 6 bases and J dropped 2; count of bases not matched to a gene: 13. The germline V gene has CDR1 MGHRA and CDR2 YSYEKL. The CDR3 loop is CASSPLTGGKGQETQYF. The CDR3 region has the DNA TGCGCCAGCAGTCCATTGACAGGGGGTAAAGGGCAAGAGACCCAGTACTTC.

This clonotype was counted between two and nine times. The rearrangement uses TRBV10-2 and TRBJ2-7; 8 positions match TRBD2. This CDR3 is 17 amino acids long. The germline CDR1 and CDR2 sequences are WSHSY and SAAADI. The V segment lost 0 bases and the J segment 3 bases; nucleotides outside the gene matches: 10. The CDR3 sequence: CASSESGSSGISYEQYF. As DNA, the CDR3 is TGCGCCAGCAGTGAGTCGGGGAGTAGCGGGATCAGCTACGAGCAGTACTTC.

This clonotype was counted at least ten times. The V gene is TRBV4-1, the J gene TRBJ1-2; TRBD1 is a possible D gene (5 bases). CDR1 is MGHRA and CDR2 is YSYEKL in the germline V gene. The CDR3 totals 14 residues. The germline V and J ends were trimmed by 0 bases and 7 bases, with 12 bases remaining between them. This chain's CDR3 is CASSQDGTRGGYTF. The DNA of the CDR3 is TGCGCCAGCAGCCAAGATGGGACGCGGGGTGGCTACACCTTC.

This clonotype has more than one count but fewer than ten. The chain joins TRBV9 to TRBJ2-3, with a tentative D call TRBD2 (5 bases). This CDR3 comprises 16 residues. With 0 bases removed from V and 0 bases from J, the gap between germline ends came to 11 bases. Per the germline V gene, CDR1 is SGDLS and CDR2 is YYNGEE. Here the CDR3 reads CASSVGVGESTDTQYF. CDR3 nucleotides: TGTGCCAGCAGCGTAGGCGTCGGGGAGAGCACAGATACGCAGTATTTT.

The rearrangement uses TRBV9 and TRBJ2-5; D is unresolved. Trimming took off 1 base at V and 3 bases at J, with 13 bases between the two ends. This CDR3 comprises 15 residues. Germline V gene data show CDR1 as SGDLS and CDR2 as YYNGEE. The CDR3 region is CASSVLVDAEETQYF. In DNA form, the CDR3 reads TGTGCCAGCAGCGTACTAGTCGACGCGGAAGAGACCCAGTACTTC. Full variable domain (rest looked up from reference TRBV9 and TRBJ2-5): DSGVTQTPKHLITATGQRVTLRCSPRSGDLSVYWYQQSLDQGLQFLIQYYNGEERAKGNILERFSAQQFPDLHSELNLSSLELGDSALYFCASSVLVDAEETQYFGPGTRLLVL.

The chain uses TRBV7-3 and TRBJ1-6; tentative D call: TRBD1 (6 bases). The CDR3 is made up of 17 amino acids. V lost 5 bases and J 0 bases, leaving 14 bases between the germline ends. Germline V gene lookup returns CDR1 SGHTA and CDR2 FQGTGA. The DNA for the CDR3 is TGTGCCAGCAGCGAAAAAGGGGGGAGCTCCTATAATTCACCCCTCCACTTT. Protein: CASSEKGGSSYNSPLHF.

This clonotype occurred many times. This chain joins TRBV12-3 or TRBV12-4 and TRBJ2-1; D is undetermined. Trimming stripped 6 bases from V and 7 bases from J, with 13 bases between. This CDR3 has 13 residues. The CDR3 loop is CASSPRVGNEQFF. The CDR3 DNA is TGTGCCAGCAGCCCACGCGTGGGAAATGAGCAGTTCTTC.

This clonotype showed up just once. The chain uses TRBV9 and TRBJ2-3; 13 bases align to TRBD2. The junction had 5 bases not matched to a gene; V was cut back by 2 bases and J by 2 bases. This CDR3 region has 17 residues. The V gene's germline CDR1 is SGDLS and CDR2 YYNGEE. The CDR3 loop is CASSVGLAGALTDTQYF. In DNA form, the CDR3 reads TGTGCCAGCAGCGTTGGACTAGCGGGGGCGCTCACAGATACGCAGTATTTT.

This clonotype came up a few times. The chain is built from TRBV20-1 and TRBJ2-3; D may be TRBD1 (6 bases). In germline, CDR1 is DFQATT, CDR2 SNEGSKA (reference sequence). V lost 2 bases to trimming and J lost 0 bases, with 9 bases between them. The CDR3 extends over 14 amino acids. Here the CDR3 reads CSARRGSSTDTQYF. Here the CDR3 DNA reads TGCAGTGCTAGAAGGGGGTCGAGCACAGATACGCAGTATTTT.

The chain is built from TRBV5-1 and TRBJ2-7; 8 bases align to TRBD1. Per the germline V gene, CDR1 is SGHRS and CDR2 is YFSETQ. The CDR3 loop spans 13 amino acids. Trimming at V came to 6 bases and at J to 4 bases, leaving 6 bases not matched to a gene. The CDR3, as DNA: TGCGCCAGCAAAGGGACAGGTTTTTACGAGCAGTACTTC. Its translation: CASKGTGFYEQYF.

Turning to this clonotype: Just one base apart from a much larger clone, this may be a read error. The chain carries TRBV5-1 and TRBJ2-3, with D perhaps TRBD2 (5 bases). The germline gives CDR1 SGHRS, CDR2 YFSETQ. The CDR3 has 16 residues. Trimming left V 3 bases short and J 6 bases short, with 20 bases between. The CDR3, as DNA: TGCGCCAGCAGCTCCTTAATGCCTCTAGCTTGGGATACGCAGTATTTT. Protein sequence: CASSSLMPLAWDTQYF.

This chain connects TRBV12-3 or TRBV12-4 to TRBJ1-2; perhaps TRBD1 as D (6 bases). V was pared by 7 bases and J by 8 bases, with 17 bases between. The CDR3 is 13 residues long. The CDR3 DNA is TGTGCCAGCACCACACGGGGGGCGCAGGGCTACACCTTC. Its protein product is CASTTRGAQGYTF.

As to this clonotype: Without the conserved terminal phenylalanine or tryptophan, this CDR3 likely stems from a read error. The J gene is TRBJ2-6, the V gene TRBV12-3 or TRBV12-4; D call uncertain. This CDR3 contains 15 residues. V lost 8 bases, J lost 0 bases, and 11 bases lay in between. CDR3 region: CASGTLYSGANVLTC. CDR3 coding DNA: TGTGCCAGCGGTACCCTTTACTCTGGGGCCAACGTCCTGACTTGC.

This clonotype has a handful of counts. V and J are TRBV28 and TRBJ2-1, with D possibly being TRBD2 (5 bases). Germline V gene data show CDR1 as MDHEN and CDR2 as SYDVKM. V shed 5 bases and J shed 8 bases, with 7 bases lying between them. The CDR3 totals 11 residues. CDR3 nucleotide sequence: TGTGCCAGCAGTGGACTCTATGAGCAGTTCTTC. It yields the protein CASSGLYEQFF.

This clonotype was seen a few times. This chain joins TRBV10-3 and TRBJ2-1; possibly TRBD2 for D (6 bases). The V end was cut by 2 bases, the J end by 8 bases, with 13 bases between. The CDR3 has 14 residues. The V gene's germline CDR1 is ENHRY and CDR2 SYGVKD. The CDR3 DNA sequence: TGTGCCATCAGTGAGGGGGGGTATATGTATGAGCAGTTCTTC. Protein: CAISEGGYMYEQFF.

The V and J genes are TRBV2 and TRBJ1-2; weak D call: TRBD1 (6 bases). Germline CDR1 and CDR2: SNHLY and FYNNEI. Trimming took 3 bases from V and 1 from J, leaving 9 bases between them. The CDR3 consists of 14 residues. The CDR3: CASSDRGDNYGYTF. The CDR3, as DNA: TGTGCCAGCAGTGACAGGGGTGATAACTATGGCTACACCTTC.

This clonotype was counted a single time. The rearrangement joins TRBV28 to TRBJ1-2, with 11 nucleotides matching TRBD1. Unmatched junction bases numbered 7, after V lost 5 bases and J lost 8 bases. The length of the CDR3 is 14 residues. Germline-derived CDR1 and CDR2 are MDHEN and SYDVKM. The CDR3 loop reads CASSPPGQGVGYTF. The CDR3 DNA reads as TGTGCCAGCAGTCCACCGGGACAGGGGGTCGGCTACACCTTC.

Concerning this clonotype: A junction end diverges from the germline sequence, so it may reflect a read error. The rearrangement uses TRBV5-8 and TRBJ2-2; tentatively, D is TRBD1 or TRBD2 (5 bases each). The CDR3 covers 14 residues. The V gene's germline CDR1 is SGHTS and CDR2 YDEGEE. CDR3 coding DNA: TGTGCCAGCAGCTTAGGGGTTGTGGCCGGGGAGCGGTTTTTT. Translating it yields CASSLGVVAGERFF.

The genes are TRBV7-2 and TRBJ2-3, with TRBD2 identical over 15 bases. The CDR3 is 16 amino acids. Per the germline V gene, CDR1 is SGHTA and CDR2 is FQGNSA. Trimming cost V 5 bases and J 9 bases; bases outside gene matches: 9. Here the CDR3 reads CASSTRTSGRAGTQYF. CDR3 coding DNA: TGTGCCAGCAGCACTCGGACTAGCGGGAGGGCAGGAACGCAGTATTTT.

About this clonotype: This may come from a read error, since a much larger clone is one base off. V gene TRBV29-1 combines with J gene TRBJ2-3, with 15 positions matching TRBD2. This CDR3 comprises 16 residues. The germline V gene encodes CDR1 SQVTM and CDR2 ANQGSEA. DNA of the CDR3: TGCAGCGTTGAAGGGGGACTAGCGGGAGGCACAGATACGCGGTATTTT. It codes for CSVEGGLAGGTDTRYF.

Worth noting for this clonotype: This may stem from a read error, because a much larger clone lies one nucleotide away. The chain has TRBV7-3 and TRBJ1-2; 7 bases align to TRBD1. Germline CDR1 is SGHTA and CDR2 is FQGTGA. This CDR3 is built from 15 residues. With 5 bases clipped from V and 4 bases from J, the junction kept 10 bases outside the gene matches. CDR3 nucleotides: TGTGCCAGCAGCCTGATCGGACAGGCGGGCTATGGCTACACCTTC. This sequence encodes CASSLIGQAGYGYTF.

Regarding this clonotype: At one end, the junction sequence differs from germline, possibly due to a read error. The chain is built from TRBV5-1 and TRBJ1-5, with no clear D. In germline, CDR1 is SGHRS, CDR2 YFSETQ. This CDR3 spans 15 amino acids. The CDR3 sequence is CASSVDVEDGQSQHF. The CDR3 nucleotides are TGCGCCAGCAGCGTGGACGTCGAGGACGGTCAGTCCCAGCATTTT. The whole variable domain, filled in from reference TRBV5-1 and TRBJ1-5, reads KAGVTQTPRYLIKTRGQQVTLSCSPISGHRSVSWYQQTPGQGLQFLFEYFSETQRNKGNFPGRFSGRQFSNSRSEMNVSTLELGDSALYLCASSVDVEDGQSQHFGDGTRLSIL.

This chain connects TRBV20-1 to TRBJ2-7; D may be TRBD1 (6 bases). This CDR3 contains 14 residues. With 1 base removed from V and 0 bases from J, the gap between germline ends came to 10 bases. Looked up from germline, CDR1 is DFQATT and CDR2 is SNEGSKA (reference sequence). The CDR3 DNA reads as TGCAGTGCTAGAGTGTCAGGGGACTCCTACGAGCAGTACTTC. Its protein product is CSARVSGDSYEQYF.

V gene TRBV4-1 combines with J gene TRBJ2-1; a weak D match, TRBD2 (5 bases). The V end lost 3 bases, the J end lost 5 bases, and 17 bases lay between the germline ends. This CDR3 spans 16 amino acids. The germline V gene has CDR1 MGHRA and CDR2 YSYEKL. This CDR3 reads CASSQAFRTGNNEQFF. For the CDR3, the DNA is TGCGCCAGCAGCCAGGCCTTTAGGACTGGGAACAATGAGCAGTTCTTC.